The 12 T cell receptor beta chains given below trace back to one sample, sequenced in a study of cytomegalovirus exposure and HLA in healthy donors. The PCR was carried out with 60 Vbeta primers and 13 Jbeta primers. Assay used: immunoSEQ multiplex PCR; TCRdb lists only in-frame clones, some missing. In the table there are just over 150,000 clones, approximately 84% of which are singletons. Sequencing was done on a sample of PBMCs. The receptor set was obtained from a man aged 18 to 30 in good health and CMV-seropositive.

This clone has just one count. The CDR3 protein is CASSQDRRLAGGSRGTDTQYF. CDR3 nucleotide sequence: TGCGCCAGCAGCCAAGACAGGCGACTAGCGGGGGGGTCGCGAGGCACAGATACGCAGTATTTT. V and J are TRBV4-1 and TRBJ2-3, with TRBD2 identical over 14 bases. CDR3 length: 21 residues. Unmatched junction bases numbered 12, after V lost 0 bases and J lost 1 base. CDR1 is MGHRA and CDR2 is YSYEKL in the germline V gene.

In nucleotides, the CDR3 is TGTGCCAGCAGTGTACTAGCGGGGGGCCCGAACACCGGGGAGCTGTTTTTT. Its protein is CASSVLAGGPNTGELFF. The rearrangement uses TRBV2 and TRBJ2-2; 12 positions match TRBD2. V lost 4 bases, J lost 0 bases, and 3 bases stayed unmatched. CDR1 is SNHLY, CDR2 FYNNEI, per germline. CDR3 size: 17 residues.

This sequence joins TRBV7-9 and TRBJ2-1; TRBD2 is a possible D gene (6 bases). The CDR3 is 19 amino acids. Germline-derived CDR1 and CDR2 are SEHNR and FQNEAQ (reference sequence). Trimming took off 7 bases at V and 6 bases at J, with 31 bases between the two ends. CDR3 region: CASTYDLLPGETFLNEQFF. The DNA of the CDR3 is TGTGCCAGCACCTATGATCTATTACCGGGAGAGACTTTCCTCAATGAGCAGTTCTTC.

In its sample, this clone was seen a few times. Additional DNA sequences in this sample encode the identical CDR3. This chain joins TRBV18 and TRBJ1-1, with D possibly TRBD1 on 6 matching bases. Trimming cost V 4 bases and J 5 bases, with 14 bases left between them. This CDR3 spans 14 amino acids. Germline CDR1 reads KGHSH; CDR2 reads LQKENI. The CDR3 region is CASSRAGHETEAFF. CDR3 in DNA: TGTGCCAGCTCACGAGCGGGACACGAAACTGAAGCTTTCTTT.

V is TRBV6-7 and J is TRBJ2-3, with D possibly matching TRBD1 (6 bases). TRBV6-7 is known as an ORF, though its function is uncertain. The CDR3 has 17 amino acids. Trimming left V 0 bases short and J 2 bases short, with 15 bases between. Here the CDR3 reads CASSYSGHFSPTDTQYF. The CDR3, as DNA: TGTGCCAGCAGTTACTCGGGACACTTCAGCCCCACAGATACGCAGTATTTT.

The rearrangement uses TRBV4-2 and TRBJ2-2; 7 nucleotides match TRBD2. Looked up from germline, CDR1 is LGHNA and CDR2 is YNFKEQ. V lost 2 bases, J lost 4 bases, and 4 bases stayed unmatched. The CDR3 covers 15 residues. CDR3 loop: CASSQSSGVTGELFF. CDR3 coding DNA: TGTGCCAGCAGCCAATCCAGCGGGGTCACCGGGGAGCTGTTTTTT.

The chain has TRBV7-2 and TRBJ2-3; 8 bases agree with TRBD2. The CDR3 length is 14 residues. V was clipped by 5 bases and J by 3 bases; unmatched bases: 4. Germline values: CDR1 SGHTA, CDR2 FQGNSA. The CDR3 nucleotides are TGTGCCAGCAGCAACCAGCGGGGGACAGATACGCAGTATTTT. It translates to CASSNQRGTDTQYF.

The V gene is TRBV14, the J gene TRBJ1-3, with TRBD1 as a possible D gene (6 bases). V was shortened by 0 bases and J by 0 bases, with 12 bases between the two germline ends. The CDR3 contains 17 residues. Germline CDR1 SGHDN, CDR2 FVKESK. This CDR3 is CASSQDRQASSGNTIYF. In DNA, the CDR3 is TGTGCCAGCAGCCAAGATCGACAGGCCAGCTCTGGAAACACCATATATTTT. The full variable domain, rest sourced from reference TRBV14 and TRBJ1-3, is EAGVTQFPSHSVIEKGQTVTLRCDPISGHDNLYWYRRVMGKEIKFLLHFVKESKQDESGMPNNRFLAERTGGTYSTLKVQPAELEDSGVYFCASSQDRQASSGNTIYFGEGSWLTVV.

The chain joins TRBV9 to TRBJ2-2, with D possibly matching TRBD2 (5 bases). V lost 0 bases, J lost 6 bases, and 9 bases lay in between. The CDR3 totals 14 residues. Germline-derived CDR1 and CDR2 are SGDLS and YYNGEE. CDR3 nucleotides: TGTGCCAGCAGCGTAGTGGAGGTCCCCGGGGAGCTGTTTTTT. Protein: CASSVVEVPGELFF.

The chain has TRBV9 and TRBJ2-3, with D perhaps TRBD2 (7 bases). The germline V gene encodes CDR1 SGDLS and CDR2 YYNGEE. The germline V and J ends were trimmed by 4 bases and 3 bases, with 21 bases remaining between them. The CDR3 is 17 residues long. CDR3: CASSRLGGAGDTDTQYF. In DNA, the CDR3 is TGTGCCAGCAGCCGCCTGGGGGGCGCGGGGGATACAGATACGCAGTATTTT. Full variable domain (remainder filled in from reference TRBV9 and TRBJ2-3): DSGVTQTPKHLITATGQRVTLRCSPRSGDLSVYWYQQSLDQGLQFLIQYYNGEERAKGNILERFSAQQFPDLHSELNLSSLELGDSALYFCASSRLGGAGDTDTQYFGPGTRLTVL.

V and J are TRBV7-9 and TRBJ2-1; D is possibly TRBD2 (5 bases). CDR3 length equals 12 residues. Germline V gene sequence: CDR1 SEHNR, CDR2 FQNEAQ (reference sequence). Trimming left V 1 base short and J 13 bases short, with 11 bases between. CDR3 amino acids: CASSLETGIQFF. CDR3 nucleotides: TGTGCCAGCAGCTTAGAGACGGGAATACAGTTCTTC. Complete variable domain (other parts from reference TRBV7-9 and TRBJ2-1): DTGVSQNPRHKITKRGQNVTFRCDPISEHNRLYWYRQTLGQGPEFLTYFQNEAQLEKSRLLSDRFSAERPKGSFSTLEIQRTEQGDSAMYLCASSLETGIQFFGPGTRLTVL.

V gene TRBV12-5 combines with J gene TRBJ2-7, with 7 bases fitting TRBD1. This CDR3 is 15 amino acids long. Germline V lookup: CDR1 LGHNT, CDR2 FRNRAP. The V gene end was trimmed by 0 bases and the J gene end by 0 bases; junction bases not matched to a gene: 2. The CDR3 coding sequence is TGTGCTAGTGGTTTGGTGGGACAGCCCTCCTACGAGCAGTACTTC. Its translation: CASGLVGQPSYEQYF.